The subject of this entry is one T cell receptor beta chain. PCR was performed using 60 Vbeta and 13 Jbeta primers. Only in-frame clones appear in the TCRdb table, and some are missing; sequencing was by immunoSEQ multiplex PCR. The sample lists fewer than 200,000 clones, around 79% occurring once. Germline V gives CDR1 SGHRS, CDR2 YFSETQ. The CDR3 extends over 14 amino acids. The V and J ends lost 4 bases and 4 bases, in that order; junction bases with no gene match: 3. This entry is derived from a study of cytomegalovirus exposure and HLA in healthy donors. The material sequenced was PBMCs. The chain recombines TRBV5-1 with TRBJ2-5; 11 bases agree with TRBD1. The TCR comes from a man aged 40-55 years in good health and CMV-seronegative. As DNA, the CDR3 is TGCGCCAGCAGCCAGGACAGGGGGCGAGAGACCCAGTACTTC. This encodes CASSQDRGRETQYF.